Listed here are 25 T cell receptor beta chains from one sample, sequenced in a study of T cells after yellow fever vaccination. TCRdb re-derived calls from the 5' RACE reads in MiXCR, one entry per CDR3 protein. The table has hundreds of thousands of distinct CDR3 sequences, 3.6% seen once; the top ten hold about 25%. Sequences were derived from PBMCs, sampled on the day of the yellow fever booster vaccination. These TCRs come from a man between 18 and 29 years old who received the YFV17D yellow fever vaccine.

This clonotype was observed a few times. The chain employs TRBV5-1 and TRBJ2-6; D gene ambiguous. V shed 0 bases and J shed 4 bases, with 8 bases lying between them. The CDR3 runs 15 residues. Germline assignment: CDR1 SGHRS and CDR2 YFSETQ. CDR3 nucleotides: TGCGCCAGCAGCTTGGCCCCCGCCGGGGCCAACGTCCTGACTTTC. It yields the protein CASSLAPAGANVLTF. The full variable domain, in which reference TRBV5-1 and TRBJ2-6 provide the parts outside the CDR3, is KAGVTQTPRYLIKTRGQQVTLSCSPISGHRSVSWYQQTPGQGLQFLFEYFSETQRNKGNFPGRFSGRQFSNSRSEMNVSTLELGDSALYLCASSLAPAGANVLTFGAGSRLTVL.

This clonotype was seen ten or more times. The chain employs TRBV5-1 and TRBJ2-1; 12 bases map to TRBD2. V lost 4 bases, J lost 7 bases, and 6 bases stayed unmatched. From germline, CDR1 is SGHRS and CDR2 YFSETQ. The CDR3 is 15 amino acids. The CDR3 nucleotides are TGCGCCAGCAGCCATACTAGCGGGGGGCTTAATGAGCAGTTCTTC. Translated, it gives CASSHTSGGLNEQFF.

This clonotype has a count of ten or more. The chain employs TRBV4-3 and TRBJ2-2; D is perhaps TRBD1 or TRBD2 (5 bases each). Germline CDR1 LGHNA, CDR2 YSLEER. CDR3 length: 16 residues. Deletions cut 7 bases from V and 5 bases from J, with 20 bases between. CDR3 residues: CASTPSAGRKTGELFF. The DNA for the CDR3 is TGCGCCAGCACCCCGTCTGCAGGGAGAAAGACCGGGGAGCTGTTTTTT.

V and J are TRBV5-4 and TRBJ2-4, with D possibly matching TRBD2 (6 bases). The V end lost 2 bases, the J end lost 0 bases, and 12 bases lay between the germline ends. Germline lookup yields CDR1 SGHNT and CDR2 YYREEE (reference sequence). The CDR3 is 16 residues long. The CDR3 loop reads CASSFGGLLAKNIQYF. In nucleotides, the CDR3 is TGTGCCAGCAGCTTCGGGGGTCTCCTAGCCAAAAACATTCAGTACTTC.

The rearrangement uses TRBV29-1 and TRBJ2-5; 11 bases match TRBD1. The CDR3 is made up of 13 amino acids. V shed 7 bases and J 5 bases; nucleotides not matched to a gene: 6. CDR1 SQVTM and CDR2 ANQGSEA come from the germline V gene. CDR3 sequence: CSATGQGDETQYF. Here the CDR3 DNA reads TGCAGCGCCACGGGACAGGGGGATGAGACCCAGTACTTC.

This clonotype was observed a handful of times. The rearrangement uses TRBV29-1 and TRBJ1-2; D unclear. There are 11 residues in the CDR3. Deletions cut 6 bases from V and 1 base from J, with 6 bases between. Germline loops: CDR1 SQVTM, CDR2 ANQGSEA. The CDR3 region has the DNA TGCAGCGTAGCGAGTAACTATGGCTACACCTTC. Protein: CSVASNYGYTF. Drawing the rest from reference TRBV29-1 and TRBJ1-2, the complete variable domain is SAVISQKPSRDICQRGTSLTIQCQVDSQVTMMFWYRQQPGQSLTLIATANQGSEATYESGFVIDKFPISRPNLTFSTLTVSNMSPEDSSIYLCSVASNYGYTFGSGTRLTVV.

The V and J genes are TRBV4-1 and TRBJ2-3; D is ambiguous. The germline CDR1 and CDR2 sequences are MGHRA and YSYEKL. The CDR3 contains 14 residues. The V gene lost 4 bases and the J gene lost 2 bases, with 10 bases spanning the gap. The CDR3 reads CASSLQGLTDTQYF. CDR3 nucleotides: TGCGCCAGCAGCCTACAAGGCCTCACAGATACGCAGTATTTT.

This clonotype was recorded a few times. In DNA, the CDR3 is TGCGGGTCCCTGGATCTCCTGAACACTGAAGCTTTCTTT. This encodes CGSLDLLNTEAFF. V is TRBV4-1 and J is TRBJ1-1; unclear D gene. The CDR3 contains 13 residues. CDR1 is MGHRA and CDR2 is YSYEKL in the germline V gene.

The gene calls are TRBV20-1 and TRBJ1-3, with TRBD1 matching 8 bases. V gave up 3 bases and J gave up 0 bases; unmatched junction bases: 4. This CDR3 region has 15 residues. The germline gives CDR1 DFQATT, CDR2 SNEGSKA (reference sequence). The DNA of the CDR3 is TGCAGTGCTAGCGGGACAGGATACTCTGGAAACACCATATATTTT. Translation: CSASGTGYSGNTIYF.

This chain links TRBV7-2 with TRBJ2-1; 9 bases line up with TRBD2. The length of the CDR3 is 15 residues. Unmatched junction bases numbered 5, after V lost 4 bases and J lost 4 bases. Germline-derived CDR1 and CDR2 are SGHTA and FQGNSA. Written as DNA, the CDR3 is TGTGCCAGCAGCTCCGAGCTAGCGGGGTACAATGAGCAGTTCTTC. This codes for CASSSELAGYNEQFF.

The V and J genes are TRBV6-5 and TRBJ2-3; 11 nucleotides align to TRBD2. CDR1 and CDR2 (germline): MNHEY, SVGAGI. The length of the CDR3 is 16 residues. J gave up 5 bases and V 7 bases, and 11 bases lay outside the gene matches. The CDR3 DNA reads as TGTGCCAGCACCCTCGGGGCTAGCGGGAGGTTAGATACGCAGTATTTT. Its translation is CASTLGASGRLDTQYF.

This clonotype was detected a few times. The chain employs TRBV6-2 or TRBV6-3 and TRBJ2-2, with D unresolved. The CDR3 is 13 residues long. Trimming cost V 7 bases and J 6 bases, with 12 bases left between them. Germline-derived CDR1 and CDR2 are MNHEY and SVGEGT. The CDR3 spells CASNPQTSGELFF. In nucleotides, the CDR3 is TGTGCCAGCAACCCACAGACCTCCGGGGAGCTGTTTTTT.

This clonotype was detected only a few times. This chain joins TRBV2 and TRBJ1-1; 8 bases agree with TRBD1. Per the germline V gene, CDR1 is SNHLY and CDR2 is FYNNEI. The ends lost 6 bases at V and 11 bases at J; junction bases unmatched: 8. The CDR3 is made up of 12 amino acids. CDR3 region: CASRGQEARAFF. The CDR3 DNA sequence: TGTGCCAGCAGGGGACAGGAGGCGCGGGCTTTCTTT. Full variable domain (missing parts from reference TRBV2 and TRBJ1-1): EPEVTQTPSHQVTQMGQEVILRCVPISNHLYFYWYRQILGQKVEFLVSFYNNEISEKSEIFDDQFSVERPDGSNFTLKIRSTKLEDSAMYFCASRGQEARAFFGQGTRLTVV.

At least ten counts were recorded for this clonotype. The chain links TRBV7-3 to TRBJ2-5, with 7 bases fitting TRBD1. The CDR3 is made up of 15 amino acids. The J segment lost 2 bases and the V segment lost 4 bases, leaving 7 bases of the junction unmatched. The V gene's germline CDR1 is SGHTA and CDR2 FQGTGA. CDR3 loop: CASSSQGMGQETQYF. DNA for the CDR3: TGTGCCAGCAGCTCACAGGGGATGGGGCAAGAGACCCAGTACTTC.

This clonotype was seen repeatedly, ten times or more. The J gene is TRBJ2-3, the V gene TRBV4-2; TRBD2 matches 8 bases. The germline gives CDR1 LGHNA, CDR2 YNFKEQ. CDR3 size: 18 residues. Losses at the gene ends were 0 bases for V and 5 bases for J; bases not matched to a gene: 13. CDR3 loop: CASSQDVVGLGIQDTQYF. For the CDR3, the DNA is TGTGCCAGCAGCCAAGATGTTGTGGGACTAGGTATTCAAGATACGCAGTATTTT.

This clonotype was counted many times. The V gene is TRBV7-9, the J gene TRBJ1-1; D possibly corresponds to TRBD1 (6 bases). The V and J ends lost 2 bases and 6 bases respectively, with 28 bases between them. CDR1 and CDR2 from the germline V gene are SEHNR and FQNEAQ (reference sequence). The CDR3 is 19 amino acids. In DNA form, the CDR3 reads TGTGCCAGCAGCTTAAGAGGGGGAGGGGCGACCGGGATGATGTCTGAAGCTTTCTTT. Translated: CASSLRGGGATGMMSEAFF.

The chain is built from TRBV12-3 or TRBV12-4 and TRBJ1-2; the match to TRBD1 covers 7 bases. The CDR3 extends over 16 amino acids. With 6 bases clipped from V and 4 bases from J, the junction kept 14 bases outside the gene matches. The CDR3 nucleotides read TGTGCCAGCAGCCTAAACTGGGACAGCGTTTTCTATGGCTACACCTTC. Amino acids: CASSLNWDSVFYGYTF.

This clonotype was counted many times. A junction boundary mismatches the germline segment, possibly from a read error. The chain links TRBV5-1 to TRBJ1-5; no clear D gene. The CDR3 has 13 residues. CDR1 is SGHRS and CDR2 is YFSETQ in the germline V gene. The DNA of the CDR3 is TGTGCCAGCAGTTTTGATAGCAATCAGCCCCAGCATTTT. This encodes CASSFDSNQPQHF.

This clonotype was counted at least ten times. The V call is TRBV5-1, the J call TRBJ2-7; D may be TRBD1 (6 bases). CDR3 length equals 16 residues. Trimming shortened V by 0 bases and J by 3 bases, and 16 bases separated the two germline ends. Germline CDR1 SGHRS, CDR2 YFSETQ. The CDR3 coding sequence is TGCGCCAGCAGCTTGGTTTTGGACAGCCACCACTACGAGCAGTACGTC. This gives the protein CASSLVLDSHHYEQYV.

V and J are TRBV6-2 or TRBV6-3 and TRBJ2-7; a possible D gene is TRBD2 (6 bases). The CDR3 covers 13 residues. Per germline, CDR1 MNHEY and CDR2 SVGEGT. Trimming removed 7 bases at V and 3 bases at J, with 13 bases between. The CDR3 coding sequence is TGTGCCAGCATTCATATCGGGAGCTACGAGCAGTACTTC. The encoded protein is CASIHIGSYEQYF.

This clonotype was recorded many times. The chain has TRBV5-1 and TRBJ2-2; D is unresolved. V lost 0 bases, J lost 0 bases, and 9 bases lay in between. CDR1 and CDR2 from the germline V gene are SGHRS and YFSETQ. The length of the CDR3 is 16 residues. The CDR3 loop reads CASSLGSKANTGELFF. The CDR3 DNA reads as TGCGCCAGCAGCTTGGGCAGCAAAGCGAACACCGGGGAGCTGTTTTTT.

This clonotype was detected many times. DNA of the CDR3: TGCAGTGCTAGAGTAGAAAACATTCAGTACTTC. Its protein is CSARVENIQYF. This rearrangement joins TRBV20-1 to TRBJ2-4; D remains unclear. V gave up 1 base and J gave up 5 bases, with 3 bases separating them. Germline assignment: CDR1 DFQATT and CDR2 SNEGSKA (reference sequence). The CDR3 has 11 amino acids.

J is TRBJ1-5 and V is TRBV5-5, with D unresolved. Germline V lookup: CDR1 SGHKS, CDR2 YYEKEE (reference sequence). With 5 bases removed from V and 2 bases from J, the gap between germline ends came to 11 bases. The CDR3 has 14 residues. DNA of the CDR3: TGTGCCAGCAGGCCAGGAGTGGGCAATCAGCCCCAGCATTTT. Translation: CASRPGVGNQPQHF.

A remark on this clonotype: A much bigger clone sits one base away, suggesting this may be a read error. The V call is TRBV6-5, the J call TRBJ2-7; D might be TRBD1 or TRBD2, each matching 5 bases. The germline V gene encodes CDR1 MNHEY and CDR2 SVGAGI. This CDR3 is 15 amino acids long. The CDR3 sequence: CTSSWDVGSSYEQYF. CDR3 nucleotides: TGTACCAGCAGTTGGGACGTAGGTAGCTCCTACGAGCAGTACTTC.

This clonotype occurred a few times. V usage is TRBV11-2 and J usage is TRBJ2-7, with TRBD1 identical over 8 bases. This CDR3 region has 14 residues. From germline, CDR1 is SGHAT and CDR2 FQNNGV. The CDR3 loop is CAISFGTGPYEQYV. CDR3 DNA sequence: TGTGCCATCAGCTTTGGGACAGGTCCTTACGAGCAGTACGTC.